In its sample, the clone carrying this T cell receptor beta chain is medium-sized. Its antigen is still unknown. The CDR3 is made up of 12 amino acids. V shed 6 bases, J shed 3 bases, and the junction held 4 bases outside the gene matches. Germline V CDR1 and CDR2: SQVTM, ANQGSEA. This sample is part of a study of T-cell reconstitution after alpha-beta-depleted transplantation in children. Broader study findings: Some patients owed their high day-60 TCRbeta diversity to surviving recipient T cells and thymic progenitors. T-cell counts and diversity were attributed mostly to newly produced T cells one year after transplant. Expanded clones from the graft, numbering several hundred, reportedly supplied alpha-beta T cells about two months after transplant.

Unique molecular identifiers were used in preparing the TCRbeta library. One entry per CDR3 protein, called by TCRdb with MiXCR from the PCR reads. Among some 15,000 distinct CDR3 sequences listed, approximately 5.2% were seen once. This clonotype was sampled from a boy between 5 and 17 years old with acute lymphoblastic leukemia, due to receive a stem cell transplant. V and J are TRBV29-1 and TRBJ1-1, with 7 positions matching TRBD1. The sequenced sample was PBMCs, obtained before TCRalphabeta/CD19-depleted stem cell transplant. The CDR3 DNA reads TGCAGCGTCGGGACAGTGGACACTGAAGCTTTCTTT. Translated, it gives CSVGTVDTEAFF.